Listed here are 4 T cell receptor beta chains from one sample, sequenced in a study of cytomegalovirus exposure and HLA in healthy donors (dated by TCRdb to the late 2010s). The library was obtained by the immunoSEQ multiplex PCR assay. For the multiplex PCR, a mixture combining 60 forward primers for TCR Vbeta segments and 13 reverse primers for TCR Jbeta segments was used. TCRdb's version of the immuneACCESS table is confined to in-frame rearrangements and falls short of the full clone set. An unresolved V gene accounts for under half of the shortfall where checked; the remainder is of unknown origin. In all, the sample holds roughly 90,000 clones, and 65% to 75% of those were seen once. Clones ranked in the top ten supply about 22% of the sample. Sequences were obtained from PBMCs. All receptors come from a man between 25 and 39 years old in good health and CMV-seropositive.

This clone was observed a handful of times. V gene TRBV5-4 combines with J gene TRBJ2-1; 13 bases line up with TRBD2. This CDR3 is built from 15 residues. Germline V gene sequence: CDR1 SGHNT, CDR2 YYREEE (reference sequence). V shed 4 bases and J 7 bases; nucleotides not matched to a gene: 5. The CDR3 DNA reads TGTGCCAGCAGCCAACTAGCGGGAGGGCGGAATGAGCAGTTCTTC. Translation: CASSQLAGGRNEQFF.

The rearrangement joins TRBV18 to TRBJ1-1, with TRBD1 matching over 8 bases. Germline loops: CDR1 KGHSH, CDR2 LQKENI. Trimming at V came to 3 bases and at J to 1 base, leaving 10 bases not matched to a gene. The CDR3 sequence is 17 residues long. Here the CDR3 DNA reads TGTGCCAGCTCACCCCCCCCCAGGGGGCGAGGGAACACTGAAGCTTTCTTT. Its protein product is CASSPPPRGRGNTEAFF.

This clone was seen more than once but under ten times. The V gene is TRBV6-4, the J gene TRBJ2-1; possibly TRBD2 for D (5 bases). Trimming stripped 0 bases from V and 6 bases from J, with 12 bases between. Germline V lookup: CDR1 MRHNA, CDR2 SNTAGT. This CDR3 has 15 residues. The CDR3 protein is CASSDSNRGINEQFF. For the CDR3, the DNA is TGTGCCAGCAGTGACTCAAACAGAGGGATCAATGAGCAGTTCTTC.

The sample holds a few counts of this clone. The chain carries TRBV5-1 and TRBJ2-5; 11 bases map to TRBD2. The J segment lost 0 bases and the V segment lost 0 bases, leaving 1 base of the junction unmatched. This CDR3 is built from 16 residues. CDR1 is SGHRS, CDR2 YFSETQ, per germline. The DNA of the CDR3 is TGCGCCAGCAGCTTGGGACTAGCGGGGAACCAAGAGACCCAGTACTTC. This codes for CASSLGLAGNQETQYF.